This TCR beta chain stems from a study of T cells after posttransplantation cyclophosphamide. Study results and limitations: Donor CD8+ memory clones often dominated recipient blood repertoires at later times. TRB clonality was highly associated with recipient CMV seropositivity and reactivation. Blood and skin or GI T cell repertoires showed limited TRB overlap.

This clone has a handful of counts. The antigen remains unidentified. TCRdb keeps only in-frame clones here, not all; method: immunoSEQ multiplex PCR. Of about 28,000 clones in the sample, about nine tenths were seen once. Peripheral blood was collected from the related graft donor on the marrow donation day. Material for sequencing was PBMCs. This clonotype was sampled from a man aged 50 or older.

This chain's CDR3 is CTSSHVCGLTYNEQFF. In nucleotides, the CDR3 is TGCACCAGCAGCCATGTTTGCGGACTAACTTACAATGAGCAGTTCTTC. V usage is TRBV1 and J usage is TRBJ2-1; TRBD2 was called by the table and not checked on the DNA. TRBV1 has pseudogene status. This CDR3 has 16 amino acids.